The T cell receptor (beta chain) under discussion was sequenced for a study of blood T cell repertoires in COVID-19. In the study overall: The samples span acute and convalescent COVID-19 from the United States, Italy and Spain. T cells, B-cell-depleted T cells, or PBMCs supplied cDNA or gDNA.

Germline-derived CDR1 and CDR2 are KGHSH and LQKENI. V lost 0 bases and J 0 bases, leaving 4 bases between the germline ends. The CDR3 totals 14 residues. Under the authors' procedure: It was from reference gene primer amplification that nucleated cell counts were estimated. TCRdb's copy holds only in-frame clones and misses some; the assay was immunoSEQ multiplex PCR. From that table come the V and J calls and clone size; the DNA was used to work out D and trimming. The data hold 220,000 or so clones, with around three quarters observed a single time. The origin of this receptor is a woman in her seventies with acute or convalescent COVID-19. This chain connects TRBV18 to TRBJ2-3, with no clear D. The specimen sequenced was peripheral blood. The CDR3 region has the DNA TGTGCCAGCTCACCACCCCCTAGCACAGATACGCAGTATTTT. It is translated as CASSPPPSTDTQYF.